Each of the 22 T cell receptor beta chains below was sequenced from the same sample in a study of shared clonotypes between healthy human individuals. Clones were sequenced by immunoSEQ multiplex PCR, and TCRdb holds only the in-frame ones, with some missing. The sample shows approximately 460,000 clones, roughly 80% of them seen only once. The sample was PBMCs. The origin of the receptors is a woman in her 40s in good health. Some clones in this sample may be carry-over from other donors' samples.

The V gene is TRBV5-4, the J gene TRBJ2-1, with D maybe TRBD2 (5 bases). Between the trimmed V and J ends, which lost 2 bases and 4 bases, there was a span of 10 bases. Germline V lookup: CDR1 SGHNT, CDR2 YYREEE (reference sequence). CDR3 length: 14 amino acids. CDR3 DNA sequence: TGTGCCAGCAGCTTCGGAGGCTTTTACAATGAGCAGTTCTTC. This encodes CASSFGGFYNEQFF. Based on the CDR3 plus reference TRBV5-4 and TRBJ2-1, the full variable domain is ETGVTQSPTHLIKTRGQQVTLRCSSQSGHNTVSWYQQALGQGPQFIFQYYREEENGRGNFPPRFSGLQFPNYSSELNVNALELDDSALYLCASSFGGFYNEQFFGPGTRLTVL.

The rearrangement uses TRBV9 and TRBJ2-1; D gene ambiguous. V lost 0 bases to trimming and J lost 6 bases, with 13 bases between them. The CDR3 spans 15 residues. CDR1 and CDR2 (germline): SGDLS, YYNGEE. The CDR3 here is CASSVAIRALNEQFF. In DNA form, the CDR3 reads TGTGCCAGCAGCGTAGCTATTCGAGCGCTCAATGAGCAGTTCTTC.

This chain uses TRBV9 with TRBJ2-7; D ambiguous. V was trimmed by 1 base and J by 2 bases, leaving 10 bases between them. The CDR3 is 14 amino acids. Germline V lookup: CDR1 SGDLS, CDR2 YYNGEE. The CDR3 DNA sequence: TGTGCCAGCAGCGTAACTCAACAGCCCTACGAGCAGTACTTC. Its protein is CASSVTQQPYEQYF.

The CDR3 DNA reads as TGTGCCAGCAGCTTGGACCTTGGCGAGACCCAGTACTTC. This translates into CASSLDLGETQYF. The chain joins TRBV5-6 to TRBJ2-5; D gene unclear. There are 13 residues in the CDR3. Trimming took off 0 bases at V and 5 bases at J, with 8 bases between the two ends. Germline CDR1 reads SGHDT; CDR2 reads YYEEEE.

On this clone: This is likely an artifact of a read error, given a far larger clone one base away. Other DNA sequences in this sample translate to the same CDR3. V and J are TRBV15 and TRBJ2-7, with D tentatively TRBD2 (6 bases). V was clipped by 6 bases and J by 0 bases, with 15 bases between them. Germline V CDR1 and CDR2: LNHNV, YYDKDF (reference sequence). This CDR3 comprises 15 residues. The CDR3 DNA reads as TGTGCCACCAGTGGGGACTCATCGAGCTCCTACGAGCAGTACTTC. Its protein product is CATSGDSSSSYEQYF.

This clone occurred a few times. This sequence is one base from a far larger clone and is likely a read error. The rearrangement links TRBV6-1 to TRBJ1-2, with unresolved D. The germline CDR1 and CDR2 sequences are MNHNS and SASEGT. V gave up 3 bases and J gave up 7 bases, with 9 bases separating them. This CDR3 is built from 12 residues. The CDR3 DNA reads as TGTGCCAGCAGTGAGGGTATCGGTGGCTACACCTTC. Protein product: CASSEGIGGYTF.

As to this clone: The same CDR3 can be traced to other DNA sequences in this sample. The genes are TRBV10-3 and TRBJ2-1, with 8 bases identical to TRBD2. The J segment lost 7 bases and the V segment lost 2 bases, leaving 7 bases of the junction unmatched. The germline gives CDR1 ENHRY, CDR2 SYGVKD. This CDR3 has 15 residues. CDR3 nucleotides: TGTGCCATCAGTGAGGGACTAGCAGGCCGTAATGAGCAGTTCTTC. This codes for CAISEGLAGRNEQFF.

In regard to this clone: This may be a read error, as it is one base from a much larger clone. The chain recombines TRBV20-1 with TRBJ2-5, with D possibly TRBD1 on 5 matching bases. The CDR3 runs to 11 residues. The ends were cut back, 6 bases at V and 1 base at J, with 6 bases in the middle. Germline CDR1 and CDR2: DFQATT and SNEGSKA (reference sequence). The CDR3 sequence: CSAQGQETQYF. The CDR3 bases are TGCAGTGCCCAGGGCCAAGAGACCCAGTACTTC.

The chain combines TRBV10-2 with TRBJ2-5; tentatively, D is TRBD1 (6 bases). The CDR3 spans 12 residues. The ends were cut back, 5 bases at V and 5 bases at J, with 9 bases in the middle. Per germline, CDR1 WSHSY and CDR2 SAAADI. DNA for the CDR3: TGCGCCAGCAGTCAGGGGCGGGAGACCCAGTACTTC. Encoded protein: CASSQGRETQYF.

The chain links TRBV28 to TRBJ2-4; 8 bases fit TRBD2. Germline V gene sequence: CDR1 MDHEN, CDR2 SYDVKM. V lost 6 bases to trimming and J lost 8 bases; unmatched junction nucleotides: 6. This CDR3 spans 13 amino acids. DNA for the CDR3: TGTGCCAGCAGACGGGGACTAGTTGACATTCAGTACTTC. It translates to CASRRGLVDIQYF.

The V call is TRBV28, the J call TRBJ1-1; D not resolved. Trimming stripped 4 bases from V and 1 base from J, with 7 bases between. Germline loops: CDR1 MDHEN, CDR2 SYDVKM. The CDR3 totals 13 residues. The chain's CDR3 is CASSYTRNTEAFF. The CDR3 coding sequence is TGTGCCAGCAGTTATACCAGGAACACTGAAGCTTTCTTT. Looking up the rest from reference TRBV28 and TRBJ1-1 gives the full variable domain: DVKVTQSSRYLVKRTGEKVFLECVQDMDHENMFWYRQDPGLGLRLIYFSYDVKMKEKGDIPEGYSVSREKKERFSLILESASTNQTSMYLCASSYTRNTEAFFGQGTRLTVV.

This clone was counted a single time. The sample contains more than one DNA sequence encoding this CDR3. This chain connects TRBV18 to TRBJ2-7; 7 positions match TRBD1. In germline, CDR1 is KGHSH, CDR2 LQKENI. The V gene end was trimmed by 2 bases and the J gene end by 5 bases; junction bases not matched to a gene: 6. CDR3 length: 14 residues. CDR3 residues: CASSPFSDRDEQYF. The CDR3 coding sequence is TGTGCCAGCTCACCATTCTCCGACAGGGACGAGCAGTACTTC.

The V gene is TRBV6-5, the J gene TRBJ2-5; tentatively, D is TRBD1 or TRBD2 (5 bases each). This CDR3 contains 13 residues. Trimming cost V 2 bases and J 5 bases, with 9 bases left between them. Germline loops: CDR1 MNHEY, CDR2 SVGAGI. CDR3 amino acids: CASSYGGDETQYF. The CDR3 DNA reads TGTGCCAGCAGTTACGGGGGTGATGAGACCCAGTACTTC.

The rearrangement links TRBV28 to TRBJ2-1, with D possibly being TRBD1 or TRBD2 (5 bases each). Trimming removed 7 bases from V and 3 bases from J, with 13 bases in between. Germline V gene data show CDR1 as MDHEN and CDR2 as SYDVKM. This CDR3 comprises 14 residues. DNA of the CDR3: TGTGCCAGCACCGGGAATGGGGGCTACAATGAGCAGTTCTTC. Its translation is CASTGNGGYNEQFF. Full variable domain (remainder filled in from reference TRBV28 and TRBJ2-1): DVKVTQSSRYLVKRTGEKVFLECVQDMDHENMFWYRQDPGLGLRLIYFSYDVKMKEKGDIPEGYSVSREKKERFSLILESASTNQTSMYLCASTGNGGYNEQFFGPGTRLTVL.

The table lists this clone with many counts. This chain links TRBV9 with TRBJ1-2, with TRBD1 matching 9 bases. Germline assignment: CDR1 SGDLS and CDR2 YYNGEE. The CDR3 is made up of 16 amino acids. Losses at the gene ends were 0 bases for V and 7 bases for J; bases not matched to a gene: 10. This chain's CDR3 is CASSVAPPGQGSGYTF. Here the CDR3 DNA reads TGTGCCAGCAGCGTAGCCCCCCCGGGACAGGGTTCTGGCTACACCTTC.

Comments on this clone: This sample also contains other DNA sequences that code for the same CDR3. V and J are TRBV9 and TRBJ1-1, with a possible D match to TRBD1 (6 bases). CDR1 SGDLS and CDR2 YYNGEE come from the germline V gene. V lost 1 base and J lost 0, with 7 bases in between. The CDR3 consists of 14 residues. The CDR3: CASSVTGMNTEAFF. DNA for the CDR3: TGTGCCAGCAGCGTAACAGGGATGAACACTGAAGCTTTCTTT.

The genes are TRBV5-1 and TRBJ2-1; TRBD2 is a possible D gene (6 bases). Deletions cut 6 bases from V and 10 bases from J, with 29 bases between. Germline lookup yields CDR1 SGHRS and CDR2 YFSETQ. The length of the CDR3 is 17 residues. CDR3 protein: CASTPQMGPGGGTEQFF. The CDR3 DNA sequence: TGCGCCAGCACCCCGCAGATGGGGCCGGGTGGCGGGACCGAGCAGTTCTTC. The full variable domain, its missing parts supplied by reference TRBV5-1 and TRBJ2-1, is KAGVTQTPRYLIKTRGQQVTLSCSPISGHRSVSWYQQTPGQGLQFLFEYFSETQRNKGNFPGRFSGRQFSNSRSEMNVSTLELGDSALYLCASTPQMGPGGGTEQFFGPGTRLTVL.

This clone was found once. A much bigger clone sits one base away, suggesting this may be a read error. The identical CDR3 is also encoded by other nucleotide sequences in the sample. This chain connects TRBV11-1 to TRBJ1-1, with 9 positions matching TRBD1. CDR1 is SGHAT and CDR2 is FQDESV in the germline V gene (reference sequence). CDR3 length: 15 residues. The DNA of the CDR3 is TGTGCCAGCAGCGCGGGACAGGGCATGAACACCGAAGCTTTCTTT. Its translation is CASSAGQGMNTEAFF.

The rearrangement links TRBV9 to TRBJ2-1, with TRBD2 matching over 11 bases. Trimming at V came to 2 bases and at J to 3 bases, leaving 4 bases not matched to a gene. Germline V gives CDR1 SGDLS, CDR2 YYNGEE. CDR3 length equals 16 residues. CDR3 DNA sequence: TGTGCCAGCAGCGTGGGGGGACTAGCGGACTACAATGAGCAGTTCTTC. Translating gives CASSVGGLADYNEQFF.

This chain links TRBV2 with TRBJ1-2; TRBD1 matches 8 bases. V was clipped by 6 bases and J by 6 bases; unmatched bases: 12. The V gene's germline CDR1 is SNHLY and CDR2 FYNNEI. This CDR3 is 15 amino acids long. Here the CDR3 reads CASRALDREVDGYTF. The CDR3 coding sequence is TGTGCCAGCAGAGCCTTGGACAGGGAGGTTGATGGCTACACCTTC. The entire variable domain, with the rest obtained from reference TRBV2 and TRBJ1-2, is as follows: EPEVTQTPSHQVTQMGQEVILRCVPISNHLYFYWYRQILGQKVEFLVSFYNNEISEKSEIFDDQFSVERPDGSNFTLKIRSTKLEDSAMYFCASRALDREVDGYTFGSGTRLTVV.

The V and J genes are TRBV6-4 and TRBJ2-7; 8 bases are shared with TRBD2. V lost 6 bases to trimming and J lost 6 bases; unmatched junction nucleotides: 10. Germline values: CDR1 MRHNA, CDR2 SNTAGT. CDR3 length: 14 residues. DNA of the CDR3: TGTGCCAGCAGCGCCTGGACGGGAGGGTGCGAGCAGTACTTC. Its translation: CASSAWTGGCEQYF.

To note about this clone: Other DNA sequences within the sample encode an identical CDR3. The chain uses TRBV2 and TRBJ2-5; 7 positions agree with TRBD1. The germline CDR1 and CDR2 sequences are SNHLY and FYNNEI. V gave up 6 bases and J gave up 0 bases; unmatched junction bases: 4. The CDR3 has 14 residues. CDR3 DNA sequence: TGTGCCAGCAGCAGGGACAGAAACCAAGAGACCCAGTACTTC. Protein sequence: CASSRDRNQETQYF. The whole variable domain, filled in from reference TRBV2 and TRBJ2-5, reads EPEVTQTPSHQVTQMGQEVILRCVPISNHLYFYWYRQILGQKVEFLVSFYNNEISEKSEIFDDQFSVERPDGSNFTLKIRSTKLEDSAMYFCASSRDRNQETQYFGPGTRLLVL.